The source of this T cell receptor (beta chain) is a study of CD8+ T cells in alopecia areata. The CDR3 is made up of 15 amino acids. Unmatched junction bases numbered 6, after V lost 1 base and J lost 4 bases. Germline loops: CDR1 MGHRA, CDR2 YSYEKL. Investigators isolated RNA and reverse transcribed it into cDNA to act as the sequencing template. Using immunoSEQ multiplex PCR, the repertoire was profiled, and TCRdb retains in-frame clones only, with some absent. This sample has around 150,000 clones, with 62% found just once. The genes are TRBV4-1 and TRBJ2-7, with 8 bases matching TRBD1. This receptor was obtained from a human donor in good health. The sample taken for sequencing was CD8+ T cells sorted from blood. In DNA, the CDR3 is TGCGCCAGCAGCCAAGCCAACAGGGGGAGGTACGAGCAGTACTTC. Its translation: CASSQANRGRYEQYF.